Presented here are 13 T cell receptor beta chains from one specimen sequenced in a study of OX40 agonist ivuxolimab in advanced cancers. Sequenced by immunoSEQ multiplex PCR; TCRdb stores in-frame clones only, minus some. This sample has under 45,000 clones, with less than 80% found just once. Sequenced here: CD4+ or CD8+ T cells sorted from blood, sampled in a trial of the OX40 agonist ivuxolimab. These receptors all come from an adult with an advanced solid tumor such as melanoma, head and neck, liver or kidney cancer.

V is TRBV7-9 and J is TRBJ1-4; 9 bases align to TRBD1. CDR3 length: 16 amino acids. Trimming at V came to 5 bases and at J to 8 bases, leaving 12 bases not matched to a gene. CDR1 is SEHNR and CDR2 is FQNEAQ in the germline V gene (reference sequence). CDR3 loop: CASSVIGDRAEEKLFF. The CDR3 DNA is TGTGCCAGCAGCGTAATTGGGGACAGGGCGGAAGAAAAACTGTTTTTT.

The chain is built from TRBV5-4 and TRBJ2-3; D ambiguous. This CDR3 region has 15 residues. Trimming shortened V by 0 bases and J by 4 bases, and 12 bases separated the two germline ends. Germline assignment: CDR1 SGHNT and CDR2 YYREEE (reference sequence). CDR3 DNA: TGTGCCAGCAGCTTGGAACCCGCAGGAGCAGATACGCAGTATTTT. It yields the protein CASSLEPAGADTQYF.

In nucleotides, the CDR3 is TGTGCCAGCAACCCTCCGGGACTAGCGGGACCCGGGGAGCTGTTTTTT. Translation: CASNPPGLAGPGELFF. This rearrangement joins TRBV7-9 to TRBJ2-2; TRBD2 agrees at 13 bases. The CDR3 runs to 16 residues. After removal of 7 bases from V and 6 bases from J, the junction contained 8 bases not matched to a gene. CDR1 and CDR2 from the germline V gene are SEHNR and FQNEAQ (reference sequence).

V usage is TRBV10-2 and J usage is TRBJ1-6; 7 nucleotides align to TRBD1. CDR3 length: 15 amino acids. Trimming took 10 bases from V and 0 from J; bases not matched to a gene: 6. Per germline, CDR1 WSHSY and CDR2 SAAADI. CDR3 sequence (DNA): TGCGCCACCCAGGACAGGAGCTCCTATAATTCACCCCTCCACTTT. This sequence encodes CATQDRSSYNSPLHF.

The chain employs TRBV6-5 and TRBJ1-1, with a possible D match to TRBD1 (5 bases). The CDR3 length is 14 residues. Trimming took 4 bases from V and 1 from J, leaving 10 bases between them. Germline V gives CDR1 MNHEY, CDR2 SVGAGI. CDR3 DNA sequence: TGTGCCAGCAGTTGGGGCACTCAGAACACTGAAGCTTTCTTT. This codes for CASSWGTQNTEAFF.

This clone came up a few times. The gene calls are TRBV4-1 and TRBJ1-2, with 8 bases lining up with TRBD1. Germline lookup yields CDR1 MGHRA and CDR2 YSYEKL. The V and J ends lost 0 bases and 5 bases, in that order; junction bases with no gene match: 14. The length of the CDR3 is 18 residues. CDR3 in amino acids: CASSQDPDPGQEAYGYTF. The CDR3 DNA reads TGCGCCAGCAGCCAAGACCCAGACCCGGGACAGGAGGCGTATGGCTACACCTTC.

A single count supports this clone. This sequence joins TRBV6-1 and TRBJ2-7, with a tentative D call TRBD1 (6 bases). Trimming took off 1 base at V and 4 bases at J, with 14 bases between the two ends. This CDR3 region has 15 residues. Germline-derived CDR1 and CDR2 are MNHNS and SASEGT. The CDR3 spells CASSEDPTGIYEQYF. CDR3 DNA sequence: TGTGCCAGCAGTGAAGACCCAACAGGGATTTACGAGCAGTACTTC.

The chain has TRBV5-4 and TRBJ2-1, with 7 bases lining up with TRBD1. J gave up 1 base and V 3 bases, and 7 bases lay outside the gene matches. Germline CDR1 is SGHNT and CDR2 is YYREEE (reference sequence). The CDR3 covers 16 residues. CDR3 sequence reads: CASSSHRDRSYNEQFF. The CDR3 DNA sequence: TGTGCCAGCAGCTCCCACCGGGACAGATCCTACAATGAGCAGTTCTTC.

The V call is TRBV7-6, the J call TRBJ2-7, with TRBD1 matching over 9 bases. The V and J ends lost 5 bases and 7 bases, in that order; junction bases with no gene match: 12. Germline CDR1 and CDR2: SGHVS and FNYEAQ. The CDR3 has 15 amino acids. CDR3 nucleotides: TGTGCCAGCAGCCCGAACGGACAGGGGCGGTGGGAGCAGTACTTC. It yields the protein CASSPNGQGRWEQYF.

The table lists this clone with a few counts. CDR3 loop: CASSIRTGANTEAFF. The DNA for the CDR3 is TGTGCCAGCAGCATCCGGACAGGGGCCAACACTGAAGCTTTCTTT. V and J are TRBV11-2 and TRBJ1-1, with 9 bases lining up with TRBD1. With V trimmed by 5 bases and J by 2 bases, 6 bases remained unmatched. The CDR3 spans 15 residues. Germline V gene lookup returns CDR1 SGHAT and CDR2 FQNNGV.

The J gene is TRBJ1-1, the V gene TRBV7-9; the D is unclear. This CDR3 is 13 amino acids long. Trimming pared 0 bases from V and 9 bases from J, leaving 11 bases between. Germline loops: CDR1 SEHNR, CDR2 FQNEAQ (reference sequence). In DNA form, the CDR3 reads TGTGCCAGCAGCTTAGCACCCGGGAATCAAGCTTTCTTT. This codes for CASSLAPGNQAFF.

For the CDR3, the DNA is TGTGCCAGCAGCTTACGAACAGGAGTTCATGGCTACACCTTC. As protein: CASSLRTGVHGYTF. This rearrangement joins TRBV13 to TRBJ1-2, with D possibly being TRBD1 (5 bases). Germline CDR1 and CDR2: PRHDT and FYEKMQ (reference sequence). This CDR3 comprises 14 residues. V lost 2 bases, J lost 6 bases, and 13 bases lay in between.

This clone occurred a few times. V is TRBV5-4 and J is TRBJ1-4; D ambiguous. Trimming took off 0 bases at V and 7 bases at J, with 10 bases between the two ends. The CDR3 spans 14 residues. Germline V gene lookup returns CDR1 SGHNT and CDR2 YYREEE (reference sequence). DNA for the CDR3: TGTGCCAGCAGCTTGGCCCGTTCTAGTGAAAAACTGTTTTTT. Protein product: CASSLARSSEKLFF.